This TCR beta chain was sequenced for a study of long-term antiretroviral therapy in people with HIV. This clone has a handful of counts. Its antigen remains unknown. Every donor contributed at least one pre-ART and at least two post-ART PBMC samples. CDR1 and CDR2 from the germline V gene are MDHEN and SYDVKM. Deletions cut 4 bases from V and 1 base from J, with 16 bases between. CDR3 length: 16 residues. Survey level was the resolution at which the v3.0 immunoSEQ assay ran. For every sample, sequencing targeted roughly 40,000-50,000 T-cell genomes. Profiled with immunoSEQ multiplex PCR; TCRdb holds only in-frame clones, not every one. The sample contains fewer than 30,000 clones, roughly 84% of which appear only once. The study's findings and limits: Relative to transplant donor controls, diversity remained lower despite increasing after ART.

The sequencing here drew on unsorted PBMCs, taken 2.7 to 2.8 years after starting antiretroviral therapy. The source of this sequence is a man aged 25-45 years with HIV. This chain connects TRBV28 to TRBJ1-2; perhaps TRBD1 as D (6 bases). CDR3 protein: CASSSPGEALNYGYTF. CDR3 DNA sequence: TGTGCCAGCAGTTCCCCAGGGGAGGCCCTTAACTATGGCTACACCTTC.